Below, 21 T cell receptor beta chains from the same sample are listed, as sequenced in a study of blood T cell repertoires in COVID-19. TCRdb's copy holds only in-frame clones and misses some; the assay was immunoSEQ multiplex PCR. The sample includes some 100,000 clones, around 92% of them seen just once. Material for sequencing was peripheral blood. The receptor set was obtained from a man aged 50 to 60 with active COVID-19.

The chain combines TRBV2 with TRBJ1-4, with 8 nucleotides matching TRBD1. Losses at the gene ends were 5 bases for V and 1 base for J; bases not matched to a gene: 3. Germline CDR1 is SNHLY and CDR2 is FYNNEI. CDR3 size: 15 residues. The CDR3 coding sequence is TGTGCCAGCAGTTTACAGGGGGTAACTAATGAAAAACTGTTTTTT. Its translation is CASSLQGVTNEKLFF.

V and J are TRBV5-1 and TRBJ2-3, with 7 bases identical to TRBD2. J lost 1 base, V lost 1 base, and 6 bases had no gene match. CDR3 length: 16 residues. The V gene's germline CDR1 is SGHRS and CDR2 YFSETQ. In DNA, the CDR3 is TGCGCCAGCAGCTTGAGTACTAGCGTTGGCACAGATACGCAGTATTTT. Amino acid sequence: CASSLSTSVGTDTQYF.

The V and J genes are TRBV7-2 and TRBJ2-7; no clear D. There are 13 residues in the CDR3. V was trimmed by 0 bases and J by 2 bases, leaving 5 bases between them. The germline V gene has CDR1 SGHTA and CDR2 FQGNSA. CDR3 nucleotide sequence: TGTGCCAGCAGCTTAGCCCTTACCTACGAGCAGTACTTC. Protein sequence: CASSLALTYEQYF.

The chain combines TRBV7-2 with TRBJ1-1; perhaps TRBD1 as D (5 bases). Between the trimmed V and J ends, which lost 1 base and 9 bases, there was a span of 12 bases. In germline, CDR1 is SGHTA, CDR2 FQGNSA. The CDR3 covers 13 residues. CDR3 protein: CASSLGVKGQAFF. The DNA for the CDR3 is TGTGCCAGCAGCTTAGGGGTTAAGGGGCAAGCTTTCTTT. The full variable domain, rest sourced from reference TRBV7-2 and TRBJ1-1, is GAGVSQSPSNKVTEKGKDVELRCDPISGHTALYWYRQSLGQGLEFLIYFQGNSAPDKSGLPSDRFSAERTGGSVSTLTIQRTQQEDSAVYLCASSLGVKGQAFFGQGTRLTVV.

The chain recombines TRBV5-8 with TRBJ2-7; 9 nucleotides match TRBD1. CDR3 length: 15 amino acids. From germline, CDR1 is SGHTS and CDR2 YDEGEE. Trimming at V came to 4 bases and at J to 7 bases, leaving 12 bases not matched to a gene. CDR3 residues: CASSGGTGPGGEQYF. The DNA for the CDR3 is TGTGCCAGCAGCGGCGGGACAGGGCCAGGGGGGGAGCAGTACTTC.

The V call is TRBV9, the J call TRBJ2-2; a possible D gene is TRBD2 (5 bases). V was shortened by 4 bases and J by 5 bases, with 9 bases between the two germline ends. This CDR3 spans 13 amino acids. CDR1 is SGDLS and CDR2 is YYNGEE in the germline V gene. CDR3 in amino acids: CASSRDVTGELFF. The DNA for the CDR3 is TGTGCCAGCAGCCGGGATGTAACCGGGGAGCTGTTTTTT.

V gene TRBV19 combines with J gene TRBJ2-5, with D unresolved. The CDR3 is 13 residues long. Germline assignment: CDR1 LNHDA and CDR2 SQIVND (reference sequence). Deletions cut 1 base from V and 2 bases from J, with 5 bases between. CDR3 nucleotide sequence: TGTGCCAGTAGTATAGCGAGACAAGAGACCCAGTACTTC. Protein: CASSIARQETQYF.

This sequence joins TRBV7-9 and TRBJ2-5; TRBD2 aligns across 10 bases. Germline lookup yields CDR1 SEHNR and CDR2 FQNEAQ (reference sequence). The CDR3 totals 14 residues. The V segment lost 5 bases and the J segment 5 bases; nucleotides outside the gene matches: 5. The CDR3 spells CASSPAGGPETQYF. CDR3 in DNA: TGTGCCAGCAGCCCAGCGGGAGGGCCCGAGACCCAGTACTTC.

CDR3 residues: CASSQRLTSGTPEEQYF. The CDR3 nucleotides are TGTGCCAGCAGCCAACGACTGACTAGCGGGACGCCGGAGGAGCAGTACTTC. V usage is TRBV4-2 and J usage is TRBJ2-7, with 11 positions matching TRBD2. This CDR3 has 17 amino acids. With 2 bases clipped from V and 7 bases from J, the junction kept 13 bases outside the gene matches. Germline values: CDR1 LGHNA, CDR2 YNFKEQ.

V and J are TRBV28 and TRBJ2-4; 10 bases align to TRBD1. V lost 5 bases to trimming and J lost 6 bases; unmatched junction nucleotides: 4. CDR1 is MDHEN, CDR2 SYDVKM, per germline. The CDR3 is 14 residues long. In nucleotides, the CDR3 is TGTGCCAGCAGTAGCGGACAGGGGGGAAACATTCAGTACTTC. Protein sequence: CASSSGQGGNIQYF. Looking up the rest from reference TRBV28 and TRBJ2-4 gives the full variable domain: DVKVTQSSRYLVKRTGEKVFLECVQDMDHENMFWYRQDPGLGLRLIYFSYDVKMKEKGDIPEGYSVSREKKERFSLILESASTNQTSMYLCASSSGQGGNIQYFGAGTRLSVL.

The genes are TRBV29-1 and TRBJ2-1; TRBD1 matches 8 bases. With 5 bases clipped from V and 8 bases from J, the junction kept 11 bases outside the gene matches. CDR3 length: 14 residues. In germline, CDR1 is SQVTM, CDR2 ANQGSEA. As DNA, the CDR3 is TGCAGCGTTAAACAGGGGGAGGTTGGTGATGAGCAGTTCTTC. Translation gives CSVKQGEVGDEQFF.

A word on this clone: Additional DNA sequences in this sample encode the identical CDR3. This rearrangement joins TRBV5-1 to TRBJ2-7, with 10 bases matching TRBD2. The trim removed 0 bases at V and 6 bases at J, leaving 3 bases unmatched. The germline CDR1 and CDR2 sequences are SGHRS and YFSETQ. The CDR3 totals 14 residues. The CDR3 here is CASSLVLAGGEQYF. The CDR3 DNA is TGCGCCAGCAGCTTGGTATTAGCGGGAGGCGAGCAGTACTTC.

The chain has TRBV30 and TRBJ1-5; D is perhaps TRBD1 (6 bases). The CDR3 length is 13 residues. Germline assignment: CDR1 GTSNPN and CDR2 SVGIG (reference sequence). V lost 5 bases, J lost 0 bases, and 8 bases lay in between. The CDR3 region has the DNA TGTGCCTGGGGCAGGGGTAGCAATCAGCCCCAGCATTTT. Translating gives CAWGRGSNQPQHF.

This chain connects TRBV7-2 to TRBJ2-7, with TRBD1 matching 8 bases. Germline V lookup: CDR1 SGHTA, CDR2 FQGNSA. The CDR3 length is 14 residues. The junction had 6 bases not matched to a gene; V was cut back by 1 base and J by 7 bases. As DNA, the CDR3 is TGTGCCAGCAGCTTAGGGGCAGGGGGCAAGGAGCAGTACTTC. Translated, it gives CASSLGAGGKEQYF.

The chain carries TRBV16 and TRBJ2-1, with 9 bases fitting TRBD1. There are 17 residues in the CDR3. V dropped 3 bases and J dropped 4; count of bases not matched to a gene: 10. Germline-derived CDR1 and CDR2 are KGHSY and FQNENV. The CDR3 loop is CASSQLSGTGPYNEQFF. The CDR3 DNA sequence: TGTGCCAGCAGCCAGTTATCCGGGACAGGGCCTTACAATGAGCAGTTCTTC.

The chain uses TRBV10-1 and TRBJ2-2; TRBD1 is a possible D gene (5 bases). Germline V lookup: CDR1 WNHNN, CDR2 SYGVQD (reference sequence). The CDR3 has 15 amino acids. Trimming shortened V by 3 bases and J by 8 bases, and 16 bases separated the two germline ends. The CDR3 DNA reads TGCGCCAGCAGTGAAGGAAGGGGCCTAAGTGGGGAGCTGTTTTTT. Encoded protein: CASSEGRGLSGELFF.

The CDR3 DNA reads TGTGCCAGCAGGGGTACAGGGGGCTTTTACAATGAGCAGTTCTTC. Its protein is CASRGTGGFYNEQFF. The rearrangement joins TRBV6-5 to TRBJ2-1; 9 nucleotides match TRBD1. V was clipped by 6 bases and J by 4 bases; unmatched bases: 7. Germline-derived CDR1 and CDR2 are MNHEY and SVGAGI. This CDR3 has 15 residues.

A few counts support this clone. The rearrangement uses TRBV5-4 and TRBJ2-7; 8 bases are a match to TRBD2. This CDR3 contains 16 residues. CDR1 is SGHNT, CDR2 YYREEE, per germline (reference sequence). V lost 4 bases and J lost 4; bases outside the gene matches: 13. Written as DNA, the CDR3 is TGTGCCAGCAGCCCCGGGGGGGCGGGAGGTACTTACGAGCAGTACTTC. It codes for CASSPGGAGGTYEQYF.

V and J are TRBV30 and TRBJ1-6; 7 bases align to TRBD1. The V segment lost 2 bases and the J segment 10 bases; nucleotides outside the gene matches: 8. Germline CDR1 reads GTSNPN; CDR2 reads SVGIG (reference sequence). The CDR3 is 14 amino acids. The CDR3 nucleotides are TGTGCCTGGAGTCCAGACAGGGTAGGCTCACCCCTCCACTTT. Encoded protein: CAWSPDRVGSPLHF.

This chain uses TRBV6-6 with TRBJ2-3; 9 bases match TRBD2. CDR3 length: 15 residues. CDR1 and CDR2 (germline): MNHNY, SVGAGI (reference sequence). V shed 4 bases and J 5 bases; nucleotides not matched to a gene: 7. This CDR3 reads CASSSSGKKEDTQYF. DNA of the CDR3: TGTGCCAGCAGTTCTAGCGGGAAGAAGGAAGATACGCAGTATTTT.

This clone was found once. The chain links TRBV7-2 to TRBJ1-2, with D tentatively TRBD1 (6 bases). Trimming shortened V by 1 base and J by 7 bases, and 13 bases separated the two germline ends. CDR3 length equals 14 residues. From germline, CDR1 is SGHTA and CDR2 FQGNSA. The CDR3: CASSLVGGQTGYTF. In nucleotides, the CDR3 is TGTGCCAGCAGCTTAGTCGGGGGGCAGACTGGCTACACCTTC.